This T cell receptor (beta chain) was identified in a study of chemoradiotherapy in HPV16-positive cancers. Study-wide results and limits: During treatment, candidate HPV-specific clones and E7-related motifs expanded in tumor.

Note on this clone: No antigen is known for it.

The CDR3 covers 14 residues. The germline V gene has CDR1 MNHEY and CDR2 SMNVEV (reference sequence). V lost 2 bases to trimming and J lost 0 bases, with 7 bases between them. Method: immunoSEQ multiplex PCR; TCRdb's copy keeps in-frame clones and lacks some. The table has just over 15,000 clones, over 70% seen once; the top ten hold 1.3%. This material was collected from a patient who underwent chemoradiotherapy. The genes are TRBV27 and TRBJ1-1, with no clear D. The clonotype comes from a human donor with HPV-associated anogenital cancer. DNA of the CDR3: TGTGCCAGCAGTTTAATAGGGATGAACACTGAAGCTTTCTTT. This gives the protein CASSLIGMNTEAFF.